The sample holds a few counts of the clone carrying this T cell receptor (beta chain). These data originate in a study of blood T cell repertoires in COVID-19. Overall study context: The samples span acute and convalescent COVID-19 from the United States, Italy and Spain.

CDR1 is SGDLS, CDR2 YYNGEE, per germline. The CDR3 totals 15 residues. V lost 6 bases and J 0 bases, leaving 16 bases between the germline ends. In assigning cohorts, the study relied on participant-reported clinical history. No more than 2 weeks before study entry, exposed participants had met a case of COVID-19. Repertoires were generated with immunoSEQ multiplex PCR, while TCRdb's copy carries only in-frame clones and drops some. The repertoire holds about 280,000 clones, with about four fifths as singletons. The specimen was PBMCs or T cells enriched from blood (not recorded which). The V call is TRBV9, the J call TRBJ2-7; tentative D call: TRBD2 (6 bases). The source is a man in his forties who had been exposed to COVID-19. The CDR3 protein is CASTAGIGSSYEQYF. CDR3 DNA: TGTGCCAGCACGGCCGGGATCGGGAGCTCCTACGAGCAGTACTTC.